This entry lists 12 T cell receptor beta chains sequenced from one sample in a study of OX40 agonist ivuxolimab in advanced cancers. The protocol was immunoSEQ multiplex PCR, while the TCRdb copy is restricted to in-frame clones and leaves out a portion. The repertoire holds 45,000 to 65,000 clones, with roughly nine tenths as singletons. The material was CD4+ or CD8+ T cells sorted from blood, obtained in a trial of the OX40 agonist ivuxolimab. Receptors originate from an adult with an advanced solid tumor such as melanoma, head and neck, liver or kidney cancer.

V usage is TRBV2 and J usage is TRBJ1-1; D is unclear. Germline V CDR1 and CDR2: SNHLY, FYNNEI. The CDR3 runs 16 residues. V lost 2 bases and J lost 4, with 17 bases in between. CDR3 residues: CASSERPPRAATEAFF. The CDR3 nucleotides read TGTGCCAGCAGTGAAAGGCCCCCGAGGGCCGCCACTGAAGCTTTCTTT.

The V gene is TRBV5-1, the J gene TRBJ2-5; D is undetermined. Judging by the DNA end, TRBJ2-7 fits better; the J call may be wrong. From germline, CDR1 is SGHRS and CDR2 YFSETQ. This CDR3 contains 15 residues. CDR3 loop: CASSYDVGPTYEQYF. Here the CDR3 DNA reads TGCGCCAGCAGCTACGACGTGGGTCCTACCTACGAGCAGTACTTC.

The chain couples TRBV27 to TRBJ2-7; D gene uncertain. V lost 2 bases, J lost 5 bases, and 16 bases lay in between. In germline, CDR1 is MNHEY, CDR2 SMNVEV (reference sequence). The CDR3 has 15 residues. CDR3 amino acids: CASSLSQSSRDEQYF. The CDR3 DNA sequence: TGTGCCAGCAGTTTAAGTCAGTCGAGCCGGGACGAGCAGTACTTC.

The CDR3 DNA sequence: TGTGCCAGCAGCTTAGTTCAGGGATCTTCACCCCTCCACTTT. Translation gives CASSLVQGSSPLHF. The V gene is TRBV7-9, the J gene TRBJ1-6, with D tentatively TRBD1 (5 bases). This CDR3 has 14 residues. V was shortened by 1 base and J by 9 bases, with 10 bases between the two germline ends. The V gene's germline CDR1 is SEHNR and CDR2 FQNEAQ (reference sequence).

The V call is TRBV9, the J call TRBJ2-5; a possible D gene is TRBD1 (5 bases). Trimming cost V 4 bases and J 7 bases, with 17 bases left between them. This CDR3 spans 14 amino acids. Germline V gene lookup returns CDR1 SGDLS and CDR2 YYNGEE. CDR3 protein: CASSPSTTQGTQYF. The CDR3 nucleotides are TGTGCCAGCAGCCCCTCCACGACCCAGGGGACCCAGTACTTC.

The CDR3 sequence: CASNGLDSYGYTF. Here the CDR3 DNA reads TGCGCCAGCAACGGCTTGGACAGCTATGGCTACACCTTC. The J gene is TRBJ1-2, the V gene TRBV10-2; TRBD1 might be the D (6 bases). This CDR3 is built from 13 residues. Between the trimmed V and J ends, which lost 7 bases and 4 bases, there was a span of 13 bases. The germline V gene has CDR1 WSHSY and CDR2 SAAADI.

The chain is built from TRBV7-8 and TRBJ1-1; D is unclear. Per germline, CDR1 SGHVS and CDR2 FQNEAQ. V gave up 5 bases and J gave up 5 bases, with 9 bases separating them. The CDR3 extends over 12 amino acids. CDR3 region: CASSRGRTEAFF. The CDR3 DNA follows: TGTGCCAGCAGCCGTGGGAGGACTGAAGCTTTCTTT.

This clone occurred once. V gene TRBV7-8 combines with J gene TRBJ2-1, with a tentative D call TRBD1 (6 bases). Germline CDR1 is SGHVS and CDR2 is FQNEAQ. Deletions cut 7 bases from V and 8 bases from J, with 12 bases between. CDR3 length: 12 amino acids. The CDR3 DNA is TGTGCCAGCAATATACAGGGCCATGAGCAGTTCTTC. This sequence encodes CASNIQGHEQFF.

The chain recombines TRBV7-9 with TRBJ2-7; D gene unclear. The CDR3 is made up of 15 amino acids. The V and J ends lost 5 bases and 2 bases respectively, with 16 bases between them. Germline V CDR1 and CDR2: SEHNR, FQNEAQ (reference sequence). CDR3 nucleotide sequence: TGTGCCAGCAGCCCCGTCCGGGCAGGAACCTACGAGCAGTACTTC. This codes for CASSPVRAGTYEQYF. The complete variable domain, with remaining parts taken from reference TRBV7-9 and TRBJ2-7, reads DTGVSQNPRHKITKRGQNVTFRCDPISEHNRLYWYRQTLGQGPEFLTYFQNEAQLEKSRLLSDRFSAERPKGSFSTLEIQRTEQGDSAMYLCASSPVRAGTYEQYFGPGTRLTVT.

This clone was observed a few times. The chain carries TRBV4-2 and TRBJ2-1, with 10 bases identical to TRBD1. The CDR3 is made up of 16 amino acids. V lost 5 bases and J lost 5; bases outside the gene matches: 9. Germline values: CDR1 LGHNA, CDR2 YNFKEQ. The CDR3 protein is CASSFTGTGVNNEQFF. The CDR3 nucleotides read TGTGCCAGCAGCTTCACCGGGACAGGGGTTAACAATGAGCAGTTCTTC.

The gene calls are TRBV19 and TRBJ1-2; D remains unclear. The CDR3 extends over 11 amino acids. Per germline, CDR1 LNHDA and CDR2 SQIVND (reference sequence). With 3 bases removed from V and 4 bases from J, the gap between germline ends came to 3 bases. CDR3 loop: CASSIGYGYTF. CDR3 DNA sequence: TGTGCCAGTAGTATCGGCTATGGCTACACCTTC. The whole variable domain, remainder taken from reference TRBV19 and TRBJ1-2, is DGGITQSPKYLFRKEGQNVTLSCEQNLNHDAMYWYRQDPGQGLRLIYYSQIVNDFQKGDIAEGYSVSREKKESFPLTVTSAQKNPTAFYLCASSIGYGYTFGSGTRLTVV.

The CDR3 spells CASSLDNSGGELYNEQFF. In DNA form, the CDR3 reads TGTGCCAGCAGCTTAGATAATTCCGGAGGAGAACTTTACAATGAGCAGTTCTTC. The V and J genes are TRBV11-1 and TRBJ2-1; possible D gene TRBD2, 5 bases. The CDR3 is 18 amino acids. Trimming took 1 base from V and 4 from J, leaving 20 bases between them. CDR1 is SGHAT and CDR2 is FQDESV in the germline V gene (reference sequence).